The 21 T cell receptor beta chains reported below all come from one sample, sequenced in a study of blood T cell repertoires in COVID-19. Libraries were prepared by immunoSEQ multiplex PCR; TCRdb keeps only in-frame clonotypes and omits some of them. The top ten clones hold 7% to 8% of a sample with around 170,000 clones, roughly 87% of them seen once. Sample: PBMCs or T cells enriched from blood (not recorded which). All receptors derive from a woman in her forties or fifties who had recovered from COVID-19.

The V gene is TRBV6-5, the J gene TRBJ1-3; tentatively, D is TRBD1 (6 bases). Trimming took off 6 bases at V and 2 bases at J, with 11 bases between the two ends. This CDR3 has 14 residues. Germline V gene lookup returns CDR1 MNHEY and CDR2 SVGAGI. The CDR3 loop is CASREDRAGNTIYF. The DNA for the CDR3 is TGTGCCAGCAGGGAGGACAGAGCTGGAAACACCATATATTTT.

The CDR3 protein is CASSQGDILSSGNTIYF. CDR3 in DNA: TGCGCCAGCAGCCAGGGGGACATCCTGAGCTCTGGAAACACCATATATTTT. The chain links TRBV4-1 to TRBJ1-3, with D maybe TRBD1 (6 bases). The CDR3 totals 17 residues. Trimming took off 3 bases at V and 0 bases at J, with 15 bases between the two ends. Germline CDR1 reads MGHRA; CDR2 reads YSYEKL.

This chain joins TRBV4-2 and TRBJ2-3; 14 bases are a match to TRBD2. After removal of 1 base from V and 8 bases from J, the junction contained 11 bases not matched to a gene. The CDR3 runs 18 residues. Per the germline V gene, CDR1 is LGHNA and CDR2 is YNFKEQ. The CDR3 protein is CASSQGIGTSGSSLTQYF. The CDR3 nucleotides read TGTGCCAGCAGCCAAGGAATCGGGACTAGCGGGAGTAGTCTTACGCAGTATTTT.

The genes are TRBV7-2 and TRBJ2-1; 9 bases agree with TRBD1. V lost 0 bases to trimming and J lost 3 bases; unmatched junction nucleotides: 3. Germline CDR1 SGHTA, CDR2 FQGNSA. There are 16 residues in the CDR3. The CDR3 loop is CASSLAAGQGYNEQFF. The CDR3 region has the DNA TGTGCCAGCAGCTTAGCCGCGGGACAGGGCTACAATGAGCAGTTCTTC. Full variable domain (rest looked up from reference TRBV7-2 and TRBJ2-1): GAGVSQSPSNKVTEKGKDVELRCDPISGHTALYWYRQSLGQGLEFLIYFQGNSAPDKSGLPSDRFSAERTGGSVSTLTIQRTQQEDSAVYLCASSLAAGQGYNEQFFGPGTRLTVL.

This chain links TRBV7-2 with TRBJ2-1; TRBD2 aligns across 12 bases. Trimming removed 7 bases from V and 12 bases from J; junction bases left unmatched: 19. Germline assignment: CDR1 SGHTA and CDR2 FQGNSA. The CDR3 is 17 amino acids. The CDR3 reads CASIDGGGLAGRGRQFF. The CDR3 nucleotides read TGTGCCAGCATCGACGGAGGAGGACTAGCGGGAAGGGGTAGGCAGTTCTTC. The full variable domain, rest sourced from reference TRBV7-2 and TRBJ2-1, is GAGVSQSPSNKVTEKGKDVELRCDPISGHTALYWYRQSLGQGLEFLIYFQGNSAPDKSGLPSDRFSAERTGGSVSTLTIQRTQQEDSAVYLCASIDGGGLAGRGRQFFGPGTRLTVL.

DNA for the CDR3: TGTGCCAGCAGTGGACGTTGGACAGACTACGAGCAGTACTTC. Amino acid sequence: CASSGRWTDYEQYF. The chain is built from TRBV2 and TRBJ2-7; possibly TRBD1 for D (6 bases). The V gene lost 4 bases and the J gene lost 3 bases, with 13 bases spanning the gap. The length of the CDR3 is 14 residues. CDR1 and CDR2 (germline): SNHLY, FYNNEI.

The V gene is TRBV30, the J gene TRBJ1-6, with 7 bases fitting TRBD1. This CDR3 is built from 14 residues. With 0 bases clipped from V and 9 bases from J, the junction kept 5 bases outside the gene matches. Germline V CDR1 and CDR2: GTSNPN, SVGIG (reference sequence). For the CDR3, the DNA is TGTGCCTGGAGTGTCGGACAGGAGGGTTCACCCCTCCACTTT. It encodes CAWSVGQEGSPLHF.

The CDR3 here is CASSPGQISTNEKLFF. The CDR3 DNA sequence: TGTGCCAGCAGCCCGGGACAGATCTCAACTAATGAAAAACTGTTTTTT. The chain is built from TRBV14 and TRBJ1-4; TRBD1 agrees at 7 bases. CDR1 SGHDN and CDR2 FVKESK come from the germline V gene. V dropped 4 bases and J dropped 0; count of bases not matched to a gene: 5. The CDR3 consists of 16 residues.

This chain uses TRBV29-1 with TRBJ1-2; TRBD1 agrees at 7 bases. The V segment lost 7 bases and the J segment 6 bases; nucleotides outside the gene matches: 8. CDR1 and CDR2 from the germline V gene are SQVTM and ANQGSEA. This CDR3 has 12 amino acids. CDR3 protein: CSAQIGGHGYTF. In DNA, the CDR3 is TGCAGCGCCCAAATAGGGGGCCATGGCTACACCTTC.

This clone came up a few times. The chain uses TRBV5-5 and TRBJ1-2, with TRBD1 matching over 7 bases. V shed 0 bases, J shed 4 bases, and the junction held 3 bases outside the gene matches. CDR1 and CDR2 (germline): SGHKS, YYEKEE (reference sequence). The CDR3 extends over 14 amino acids. The CDR3 DNA follows: TGTGCCAGCAGCTTGGGCAGGGGGAGCTATGGCTACACCTTC. The encoded protein is CASSLGRGSYGYTF.

The rearrangement uses TRBV7-2 and TRBJ1-2, with 8 nucleotides matching TRBD1. Trimming cost V 4 bases and J 4 bases; bases outside gene matches: 5. The CDR3 sequence is 14 residues long. The germline V gene encodes CDR1 SGHTA and CDR2 FQGNSA. The chain's CDR3 is CASSSDRGGYGYTF. The DNA of the CDR3 is TGTGCCAGCAGCTCCGACAGGGGAGGCTATGGCTACACCTTC. The entire variable domain, with the rest obtained from reference TRBV7-2 and TRBJ1-2, is as follows: GAGVSQSPSNKVTEKGKDVELRCDPISGHTALYWYRQSLGQGLEFLIYFQGNSAPDKSGLPSDRFSAERTGGSVSTLTIQRTQQEDSAVYLCASSSDRGGYGYTFGSGTRLTVV.

The chain is built from TRBV13 and TRBJ1-2, with 9 bases fitting TRBD1. CDR1 is PRHDT, CDR2 FYEKMQ, per germline (reference sequence). The ends lost 0 bases at V and 6 bases at J; junction bases unmatched: 5. There are 15 residues in the CDR3. The CDR3 spells CASSLGDRGSDGYTF. CDR3 coding DNA: TGTGCCAGCAGCTTAGGGGACAGGGGTTCGGATGGCTACACCTTC.

The CDR3 spells CASSQDGSNTGELFF. The CDR3 coding sequence is TGTGCCAGCAGCCAAGACGGGAGCAACACCGGGGAGCTGTTTTTT. The chain uses TRBV4-2 and TRBJ2-2; the D gene is possibly TRBD2 (6 bases). This CDR3 comprises 15 residues. The germline V gene has CDR1 LGHNA and CDR2 YNFKEQ. Trimming took off 0 bases at V and 2 bases at J, with 7 bases between the two ends.

The rearrangement uses TRBV19 and TRBJ2-7, with 7 bases lining up with TRBD1. CDR1 is LNHDA and CDR2 is SQIVND in the germline V gene (reference sequence). The V segment lost 1 base and the J segment 0 bases; nucleotides outside the gene matches: 0. The CDR3 spans 14 residues. The CDR3 reads CASSIGQGSYEQYF. The CDR3 DNA reads TGTGCCAGTAGTATAGGACAGGGCTCCTACGAGCAGTACTTC. The full variable domain, completed using reference TRBV19 and TRBJ2-7, is DGGITQSPKYLFRKEGQNVTLSCEQNLNHDAMYWYRQDPGQGLRLIYYSQIVNDFQKGDIAEGYSVSREKKESFPLTVTSAQKNPTAFYLCASSIGQGSYEQYFGPGTRLTVT.

The rearrangement joins TRBV18 to TRBJ1-2; D remains unclear. Germline V lookup: CDR1 KGHSH, CDR2 LQKENI. The CDR3 consists of 13 residues. Trimming pared 3 bases from V and 6 bases from J, leaving 11 bases between. Here the CDR3 DNA reads TGTGCCAGCTCACCTACGGGGATTGATGGCTACACCTTC. It specifies CASSPTGIDGYTF.

J is TRBJ2-3 and V is TRBV7-9; tentative D call: TRBD2 (7 bases). Looked up from germline, CDR1 is SEHNR and CDR2 is FQNEAQ (reference sequence). The CDR3 is 15 amino acids. Trimming left V 3 bases short and J 2 bases short, with 12 bases between. This chain's CDR3 is CASSFPGGTTDTQYF. CDR3 nucleotides: TGTGCCAGCAGCTTCCCGGGGGGCACCACAGATACGCAGTATTTT. The full variable domain, rest sourced from reference TRBV7-9 and TRBJ2-3, is DTGVSQNPRHKITKRGQNVTFRCDPISEHNRLYWYRQTLGQGPEFLTYFQNEAQLEKSRLLSDRFSAERPKGSFSTLEIQRTEQGDSAMYLCASSFPGGTTDTQYFGPGTRLTVL.

The J gene is TRBJ2-7, the V gene TRBV4-1, with 7 positions matching TRBD2. With 0 bases clipped from V and 4 bases from J, the junction kept 18 bases outside the gene matches. The CDR3 has 19 amino acids. Germline V lookup: CDR1 MGHRA, CDR2 YSYEKL. The CDR3 is CASSQDKPPPSGMMYEQYF. The DNA for the CDR3 is TGCGCCAGCAGCCAAGATAAACCACCCCCCAGCGGGATGATGTACGAGCAGTACTTC.

This clone appeared a single time. CDR3 protein: CATSRAGTWGYNEQFF. In DNA form, the CDR3 reads TGTGCCACCAGCAGAGCCGGGACATGGGGTTACAATGAGCAGTTCTTC. The chain couples TRBV15 to TRBJ2-1, with D tentatively TRBD1 (6 bases). CDR1 and CDR2 (germline): LNHNV, YYDKDF (reference sequence). Trimming stripped 1 base from V and 4 bases from J, with 14 bases between. This CDR3 has 16 amino acids.

CDR3 nucleotide sequence: TGTGCCAGCACCCCGGGACAGGGAAGGGAAAAACTGTTTTTT. As protein: CASTPGQGREKLFF. The chain recombines TRBV28 with TRBJ1-4, with 9 positions matching TRBD1. The germline V gene has CDR1 MDHEN and CDR2 SYDVKM. V was clipped by 7 bases and J by 8 bases; unmatched bases: 8. CDR3 length: 14 residues.

The V gene is TRBV19, the J gene TRBJ2-2; a weak D match, TRBD1 (5 bases). Germline V gene data show CDR1 as LNHDA and CDR2 as SQIVND (reference sequence). This CDR3 contains 14 residues. Trimming stripped 7 bases from V and 7 bases from J, with 16 bases between. The CDR3 is CASISSRAVGELFF. The CDR3 DNA reads TGTGCCAGTATCTCCAGCAGGGCGGTCGGGGAGCTGTTTTTT.

The chain employs TRBV11-2 and TRBJ2-7; 8 bases are a match to TRBD2. The CDR3 has 13 amino acids. Germline lookup yields CDR1 SGHAT and CDR2 FQNNGV. The J segment lost 2 bases and the V segment lost 5 bases, leaving 2 bases of the junction unmatched. In DNA, the CDR3 is TGTGCCAGCAGCCCGGGACTAGCCTACGAGCAGTACTTC. It yields the protein CASSPGLAYEQYF.